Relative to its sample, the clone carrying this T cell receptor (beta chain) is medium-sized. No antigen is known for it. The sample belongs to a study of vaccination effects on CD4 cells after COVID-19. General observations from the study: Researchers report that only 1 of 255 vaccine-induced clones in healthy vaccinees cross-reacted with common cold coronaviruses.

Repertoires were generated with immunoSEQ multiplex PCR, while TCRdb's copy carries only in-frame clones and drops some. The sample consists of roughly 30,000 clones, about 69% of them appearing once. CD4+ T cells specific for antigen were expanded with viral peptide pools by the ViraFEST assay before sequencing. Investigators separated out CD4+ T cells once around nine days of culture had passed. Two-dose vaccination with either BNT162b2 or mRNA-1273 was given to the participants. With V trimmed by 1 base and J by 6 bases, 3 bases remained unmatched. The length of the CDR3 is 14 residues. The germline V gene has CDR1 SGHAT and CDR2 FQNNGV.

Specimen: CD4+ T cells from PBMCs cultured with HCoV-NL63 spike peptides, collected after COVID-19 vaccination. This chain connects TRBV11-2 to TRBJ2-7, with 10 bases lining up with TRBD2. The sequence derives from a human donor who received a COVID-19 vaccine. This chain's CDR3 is CASSLVQRGGEQYF. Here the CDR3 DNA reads TGTGCCAGCAGCTTAGTTCAGCGGGGGGGCGAGCAGTACTTC. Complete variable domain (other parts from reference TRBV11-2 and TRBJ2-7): EAGVAQSPRYKIIEKRQSVAFWCNPISGHATLYWYQQILGQGPKLLIQFQNNGVVDDSQLPKDRFSAERLKGVDSTLKIQPAKLEDSAVYLCASSLVQRGGEQYFGPGTRLTVT.